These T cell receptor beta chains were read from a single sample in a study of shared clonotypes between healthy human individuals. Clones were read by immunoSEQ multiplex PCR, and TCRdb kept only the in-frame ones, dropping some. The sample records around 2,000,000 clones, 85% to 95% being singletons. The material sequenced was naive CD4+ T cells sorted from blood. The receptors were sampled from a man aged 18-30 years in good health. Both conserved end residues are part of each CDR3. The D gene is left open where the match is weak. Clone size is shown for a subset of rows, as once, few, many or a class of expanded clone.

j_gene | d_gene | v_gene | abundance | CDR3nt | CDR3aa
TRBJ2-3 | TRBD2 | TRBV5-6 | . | TGTGCCAGCAGTCTAGCGGATCCCACAGATACGCAGTATTTT | CASSLADPTDTQYF
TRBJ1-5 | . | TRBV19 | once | TGTGCCAGTAGTATAGAGGCGATTCCCAATCAGCCCCAGCATTTT | CASSIEAIPNQPQHF
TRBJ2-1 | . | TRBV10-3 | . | TGTGCCATCAGTGAGTACCCAGGATACAATGAGCAGTTCTTC | CAISEYPGYNEQFF
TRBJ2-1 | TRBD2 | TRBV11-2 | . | TGTGCCAGCAGCCAATCAATAGCGGGGGCAAACTACAATGAGCAGTTCTTC | CASSQSIAGANYNEQFF
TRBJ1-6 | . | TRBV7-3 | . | TGTGCCAGCAGCTTAATGGGGGCTTCCTATAATTCACCCCTCCACTTT | CASSLMGASYNSPLHF
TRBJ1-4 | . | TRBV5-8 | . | TGTGCCAGCAGCTTAACCCGGGCTGCAACTAATGAAAAACTGTTTTTT | CASSLTRAATNEKLFF
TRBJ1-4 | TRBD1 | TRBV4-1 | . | TGCGCCAGCAGCCAAGCCGGGACAGGGGATGAAAAACTGTTTTTT | CASSQAGTGDEKLFF
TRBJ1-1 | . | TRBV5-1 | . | TGCGCCAGCAGCTTGGGGCGGTCGGTACTGGGTACTGAAGCTTTCTTT | CASSLGRSVLGTEAFF
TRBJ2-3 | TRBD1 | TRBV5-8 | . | TGTGCCAGCAGCTGGGACAGGGGAGGCACAGATACGCAGTATTTT | CASSWDRGGTDTQYF
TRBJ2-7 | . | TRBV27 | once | TGTGCCAGCAGTTTATCAAGCGGTTCGCCCTACGAGCAGTACTTC | CASSLSSGSPYEQYF
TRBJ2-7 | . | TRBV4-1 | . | TGCGCCAGCAGCCAAGATCCCAGGCAGGGAATGAAAACCTACGAGCAGTACTTC | CASSQDPRQGMKTYEQYF
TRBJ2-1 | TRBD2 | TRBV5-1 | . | TGCGCCAGCAGTTCGACTAGCGGGTCGGGGACCAATGAGCAGTTCTTC | CASSSTSGSGTNEQFF
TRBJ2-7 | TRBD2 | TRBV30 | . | TGTGCCTGGAGTACCGGGACAGGGGTCCGACTAGCGGGAGGCGAGCAGTACTTC | CAWSTGTGVRLAGGEQYF
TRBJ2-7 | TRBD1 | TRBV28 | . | TGTGCCAGCTGCACTGGGACAGGGTCCTACGAGCAGTACTTC | CASCTGTGSYEQYF
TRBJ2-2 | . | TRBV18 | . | TGTGCCAGCTCACCAGTGACTCTAAACACCGGGGAGCTGTTTTTT | CASSPVTLNTGELFF
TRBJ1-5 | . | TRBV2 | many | TGTGCCAGCAGCTGGTCAGACGGGAATCAGCCCCAGCATTTT | CASSWSDGNQPQHF
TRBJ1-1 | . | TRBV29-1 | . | TGCAGCCCCGGAAAAAGGAGGGGCTCGGGAACTGAAGCTTTCTTT | CSPGKRRGSGTEAFF
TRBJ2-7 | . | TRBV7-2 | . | TGTGCCAGCAGCTTGCCCCAGAAATACTCCTACGAGCAGTACTTC | CASSLPQKYSYEQYF
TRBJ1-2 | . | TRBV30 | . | TGTGCCTCCCTGGGGGTCGATCGGAGTTTTAACTATGGCTACACCTTC | CASLGVDRSFNYGYTF
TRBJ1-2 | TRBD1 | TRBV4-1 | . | TGCGCCAGCAGCCAAGGGGACAGGGACTTTAACTATGGCTACACCTTC | CASSQGDRDFNYGYTF
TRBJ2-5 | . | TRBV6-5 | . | TGTGCCAGCAGTCGGACAGCACAAGAGACCCAGTACTTC | CASSRTAQETQYF
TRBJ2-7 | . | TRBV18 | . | TGTGCCAGCTCACCTCCGGGGTTCGGCTACGAGCAGTACTTC | CASSPPGFGYEQYF
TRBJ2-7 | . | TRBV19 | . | TGTGCCACCTCGGCCGGCTACGAGCAGTACTTC | CATSAGYEQYF
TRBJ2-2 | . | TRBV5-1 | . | TGCGCCAGCAGCCTTAGGGCAGGGGGGCCGGACACCGGGGAGCTGTTTTTT | CASSLRAGGPDTGELFF
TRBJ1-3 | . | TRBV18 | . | TGTGCCAGCTCAGACACAGGGAACTCTGGAAACACCATATATTTT | CASSDTGNSGNTIYF
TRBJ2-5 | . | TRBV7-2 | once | TGTGCCAGCAGCTTAGGGATAGTGGAGACCCAGTACTTC | CASSLGIVETQYF
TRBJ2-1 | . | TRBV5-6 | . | TGTGCCAGCAGGTCCGGGACCTATACCTACAATGAGCAGTTCTTC | CASRSGTYTYNEQFF
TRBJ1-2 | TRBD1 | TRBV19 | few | TGTGCCAGTAGTACTACAGGGGGCGGTGGCTACACCTTC | CASSTTGGGGYTF
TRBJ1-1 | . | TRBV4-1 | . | TGCGCCAGCAGCAACCCCTTCGGGGGTTTTGAAGCTTTCTTT | CASSNPFGGFEAFF
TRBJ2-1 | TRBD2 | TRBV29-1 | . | TGCAGCGTTGGGGGGACTAGCGGTCACAATGAGCAGTTCTTC | CSVGGTSGHNEQFF
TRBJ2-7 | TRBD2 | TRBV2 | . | TGTGCCAGCAGAGGGGGACTAGCGGTAGGCGAGCAGTACTTC | CASRGGLAVGEQYF
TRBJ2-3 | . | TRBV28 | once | TGTGCCAGCAGGGGCTCCACAAGATACACAGATACGCAGTATTTT | CASRGSTRYTDTQYF
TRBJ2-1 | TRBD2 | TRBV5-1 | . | TGCGCCAGCAGCACGTTTGGCTACGGCGGGAGGGCCGCTACCTACAATGAGCAGTTCTTC | CASSTFGYGGRAATYNEQFF
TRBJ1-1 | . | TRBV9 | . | TGTGCCAGCAGCGTAGGAGGTACTGAAGCTTTCTTT | CASSVGGTEAFF
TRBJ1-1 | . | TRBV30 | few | TGTGCCTGGAGTGTATGGGACATGAACACTGAAGCTTTCTTT | CAWSVWDMNTEAFF
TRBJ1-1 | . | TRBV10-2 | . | TGCGCCAGCAGTGTAGGAGGGATGAACACTGAAGCTTTCTTT | CASSVGGMNTEAFF
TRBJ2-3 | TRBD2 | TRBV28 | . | TGTGCCAGCAGTTCTAGCGGGGGGTCCACAGATACGCAGTATTTT | CASSSSGGSTDTQYF
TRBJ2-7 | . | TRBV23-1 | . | TGCGCCAGCAGTAACTACAGGGTTCGCTCCTACGAGCAGTACTTC | CASSNYRVRSYEQYF
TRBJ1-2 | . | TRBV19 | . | TGTGCCAGTAGTATGAAGGGGTACTATGGCTACACCTTC | CASSMKGYYGYTF
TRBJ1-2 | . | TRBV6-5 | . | TGTGCCAGCAGCCGCGGGACAAAAAACTATGGCTACACCTTC | CASSRGTKNYGYTF
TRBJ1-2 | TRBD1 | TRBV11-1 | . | TGTGCCAGCAGCGACAGGGATTATAGCTACACCTTC | CASSDRDYSYTF